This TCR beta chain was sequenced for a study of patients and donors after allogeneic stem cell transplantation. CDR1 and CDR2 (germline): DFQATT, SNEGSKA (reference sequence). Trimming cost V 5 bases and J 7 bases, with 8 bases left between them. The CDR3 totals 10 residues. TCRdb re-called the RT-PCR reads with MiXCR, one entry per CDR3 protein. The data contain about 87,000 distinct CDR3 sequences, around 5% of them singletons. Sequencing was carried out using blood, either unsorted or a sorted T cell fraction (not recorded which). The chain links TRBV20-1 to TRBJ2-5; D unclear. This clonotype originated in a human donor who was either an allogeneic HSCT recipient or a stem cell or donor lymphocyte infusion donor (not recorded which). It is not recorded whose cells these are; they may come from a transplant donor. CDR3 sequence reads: CSAPSGTQYF. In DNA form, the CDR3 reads TGCAGTGCTCCCTCCGGGACCCAGTACTTC.